This paragraph covers one T cell receptor (beta chain) sequence. These data originate in a study of CD8+ T cells in alopecia areata. With 6 bases removed from V and 0 bases from J, the gap between germline ends came to 9 bases. The CDR3 has 14 amino acids. Germline loops: CDR1 SGHTA, CDR2 FQGNSA. cDNA prepared by RNA extraction and subsequent reverse transcription served as the template for sequencing. TCRdb's copy holds only in-frame clones and misses some; the assay was immunoSEQ multiplex PCR. The top ten hold around 1.2% of the sample, which has a few hundred thousand clones, 67% seen once. This chain connects TRBV7-2 to TRBJ2-4; D is uncertain. This clonotype originated in a human donor with alopecia areata. The material sequenced was CD4+ T cells sorted from blood, taken at week 0. The CDR3 sequence is CASSGPLAKNIQYF. The CDR3 region has the DNA TGTGCCAGCAGTGGTCCTCTAGCCAAAAACATTCAGTACTTC.